The 18 T cell receptor beta chains below come from one sample, sequenced in a study of metastatic and nonmetastatic thyroid tumors. TCRdb redid the clone calls on the PCR reads using MiXCR. There are some 19,000 clones in the sample; around a quarter occur only once, and 10% to 13% lies in the top ten. Every patient underwent thyroid surgery untreated. Sequenced material: tumor tissue. The origin of the receptors is a female donor with papillary thyroid cancer or a benign thyroid nodule (not recorded which). Some clones in this sample may be carry-over from other donors' samples.

This clone has just one count. One end of the junction fails to match germline, which may point to a read error. This sequence joins TRBV20-1 and TRBJ1-2, with TRBD1 matching over 7 bases. CDR3 length: 12 amino acids. Germline CDR1 reads DFQATT; CDR2 reads SNEGSKA (reference sequence). CDR3 nucleotide sequence: TGCAGTGCCACAACAGGGGTGAAAGGCTACACATTC. It is translated as CSATTGVKGYTF.

This clone has at least ten counts. V and J are TRBV12-3 or TRBV12-4 and TRBJ2-1, with 13 bases fitting TRBD2. This CDR3 is built from 16 residues. Trimming at V came to 6 bases and at J to 6 bases, leaving 8 bases not matched to a gene. This chain's CDR3 is CASRETSGRTSNEQFF. CDR3 DNA: TGTGCCAGCAGGGAGACTAGCGGGAGGACTTCCAATGAGCAGTTCTTC.

This clone was observed many times. This chain uses TRBV20-1 with TRBJ2-7; D is unresolved. The CDR3 consists of 12 residues. Trimming cost V 5 bases and J 0 bases, with 8 bases left between them. Germline-derived CDR1 and CDR2 are DFQATT and SNEGSKA (reference sequence). DNA for the CDR3: TGCAGTGCTCCCATCCTCTCCTACGAGCAGTACTTC. Protein: CSAPILSYEQYF.

This chain joins TRBV19 and TRBJ2-5; D unresolved. V was clipped by 3 bases and J by 1 base, with 0 bases between them. Looked up from germline, CDR1 is LNHDA and CDR2 is SQIVND (reference sequence). CDR3 length: 11 residues. CDR3 amino acids: CASSIQETQYF. CDR3 nucleotides: TGTGCCAGTAGTATCCAAGAGACCCAGTACTTC.

The chain joins TRBV6-2 or TRBV6-3 to TRBJ2-5, with D unresolved. The length of the CDR3 is 10 residues. Trimming shortened V by 6 bases and J by 2 bases, and 1 base separated the two germline ends. CDR1 and CDR2 from the germline V gene are MNHEY and SVGEGT. Here the CDR3 DNA reads TGTGCCAGCAGACAAGAGACCCAGTACTTC. Residues: CASRQETQYF.

The sample holds many counts of this clone. V usage is TRBV19 and J usage is TRBJ2-3; TRBD1 matches at 7 bases. Germline lookup yields CDR1 LNHDA and CDR2 SQIVND (reference sequence). This CDR3 comprises 16 residues. The trim removed 4 bases at V and 4 bases at J, leaving 11 bases unmatched. DNA of the CDR3: TGTGCCAGTAGTACTTTGACAGGGTGGGGCGCAGATACGCAGTATTTT. It encodes CASSTLTGWGADTQYF.

This clone was detected only a few times. The CDR3 nucleotides are TGTGCCAGCAGTGGAGCTAGCGGAAGGCCTCCTTGCACAGATACGCAGTATTTT. It is translated as CASSGASGRPPCTDTQYF. The chain is built from TRBV28 and TRBJ2-3; 7 nucleotides align to TRBD2. CDR1 MDHEN and CDR2 SYDVKM come from the germline V gene. The CDR3 has 18 amino acids. The V gene end was trimmed by 5 bases and the J gene end by 1 base; junction bases not matched to a gene: 15.

The V and J genes are TRBV7-3 and TRBJ1-1; D gene uncertain. Germline V lookup: CDR1 SGHTA, CDR2 FQGTGA. Trimming stripped 3 bases from V and 5 bases from J, with 10 bases between. The CDR3 length is 13 residues. CDR3 sequence (DNA): TGTGCCAGCAGCTTGACTATTGGGACTGAAGCTTTCTTT. This gives the protein CASSLTIGTEAFF.

Sample share makes this clone medium-sized. This chain joins TRBV12-3 or TRBV12-4 and TRBJ1-5; unclear D gene. V gave up 5 bases and J gave up 0 bases, with 11 bases separating them. The CDR3 runs 15 residues. The CDR3 bases are TGTGCCAGCAGTCCCGCAGGAGGTAGCAATCAGCCCCAGCATTTT. This sequence encodes CASSPAGGSNQPQHF.

The chain has TRBV24-1 and TRBJ2-7; the match to TRBD2 covers 8 bases. V lost 3 bases and J lost 7; bases outside the gene matches: 7. The germline CDR1 and CDR2 sequences are KGHDR and SFDVKD. CDR3 size: 14 residues. CDR3 loop: CATSDRDGGGEQYF. The DNA of the CDR3 is TGTGCCACCAGTGATCGGGACGGGGGGGGAGAGCAGTACTTC.

In its sample, this clone was seen many times. The V and J genes are TRBV6-4 and TRBJ1-2; maybe TRBD1 (5 bases). The CDR3 contains 20 residues. Looked up from germline, CDR1 is MRHNA and CDR2 is SNTAGT. Between the trimmed V and J ends, which lost 0 bases and 1 base, there was a span of 24 bases. In DNA, the CDR3 is TGTGCCAGCAGTGACTCTCAAAACGTAGGGGCCCAAAATTTTAACTATGGCTACACCTTC. It translates to CASSDSQNVGAQNFNYGYTF.

In this sample, this clone turned up many times. The CDR3 DNA reads TGTGCCAGCAGCCAAGTGGGACAGGGGGAGCGTCCCCTCCACTTT. It specifies CASSQVGQGERPLHF. The gene calls are TRBV3-1 and TRBJ1-6, with 11 bases matching TRBD1. V trimming: 1 base; J trimming: 13 bases; junction bases outside the gene matches: 6. Germline V gene lookup returns CDR1 LGHDT and CDR2 YNNKEL (reference sequence). The CDR3 has 15 residues.

By proportion, this clone is large (0.1 to 1%). V usage is TRBV2 and J usage is TRBJ1-6; D perhaps matches TRBD1 (6 bases). Germline CDR1 is SNHLY and CDR2 is FYNNEI. The CDR3 covers 11 residues. The V end was cut by 7 bases, the J end by 9 bases, with 7 bases between. CDR3 loop: CASKGGSPLHF. The CDR3 coding sequence is TGTGCCAGCAAAGGGGGTTCACCCCTCCACTTT. Full variable domain (outside the CDR3, taken from reference TRBV2 and TRBJ1-6): EPEVTQTPSHQVTQMGQEVILRCVPISNHLYFYWYRQILGQKVEFLVSFYNNEISEKSEIFDDQFSVERPDGSNFTLKIRSTKLEDSAMYFCASKGGSPLHFGNGTRLTVT.

This clone showed up just a few times. The CDR3 carries no conserved terminal phenylalanine or tryptophan, so it likely arises from a read error. This chain uses TRBV6-5 with TRBJ2-3; maybe TRBD2 (6 bases). V was clipped by 0 bases and J by 4 bases, with 14 bases between them. The germline CDR1 and CDR2 sequences are MNHEY and SVGAGI. The CDR3 is made up of 16 amino acids. The CDR3 here is CASSYSGGLAADTQYS. The CDR3 region has the DNA TGTGCCAGCAGTTACTCTGGGGGGTTAGCTGCAGATACGCAGTATTCT.

This clone showed up many times. This sample also contains other DNA sequences that code for the same CDR3. The genes are TRBV7-9 and TRBJ2-3, with 7 bases matching TRBD2. The CDR3 has 16 amino acids. Germline loops: CDR1 SEHNR, CDR2 FQNEAQ (reference sequence). J was trimmed by 3 bases and V by 2 bases; bases with no gene match: 8. CDR3 sequence reads: CASSLSGGRATDTQYF. For the CDR3, the DNA is TGTGCCAGCAGCTTATCCGGGGGGAGGGCAACAGATACGCAGTATTTT.

At least ten counts were recorded for this clone. This chain links TRBV15 with TRBJ2-5; 9 positions match TRBD2. The CDR3 length is 16 residues. Trimming removed 8 bases from V and 0 bases from J; junction bases left unmatched: 10. Germline V gives CDR1 LNHNV, CDR2 YYDKDF (reference sequence). DNA of the CDR3: TGTGCCACCGGAACCTCTAGCGGGACATACCAAGAGACCCAGTACTTC. Protein product: CATGTSSGTYQETQYF.

The chain recombines TRBV18 with TRBJ1-1; D not resolved. Germline CDR1 KGHSH, CDR2 LQKENI. The CDR3 runs 13 residues. Trimming pared 0 bases from V and 5 bases from J, leaving 7 bases between. This chain's CDR3 is CASSPPGWTEAFF. CDR3 bases: TGTGCCAGCTCACCACCGGGATGGACTGAAGCTTTCTTT.

The genes are TRBV19 and TRBJ1-4; D call uncertain. In germline, CDR1 is LNHDA, CDR2 SQIVND (reference sequence). This CDR3 is built from 15 residues. V lost 3 bases, J lost 5 bases, and 13 bases lay in between. Here the CDR3 reads CASSIAGAGNEKLFF. The DNA for the CDR3 is TGTGCCAGTAGTATTGCAGGCGCGGGGAATGAAAAACTGTTTTTT.